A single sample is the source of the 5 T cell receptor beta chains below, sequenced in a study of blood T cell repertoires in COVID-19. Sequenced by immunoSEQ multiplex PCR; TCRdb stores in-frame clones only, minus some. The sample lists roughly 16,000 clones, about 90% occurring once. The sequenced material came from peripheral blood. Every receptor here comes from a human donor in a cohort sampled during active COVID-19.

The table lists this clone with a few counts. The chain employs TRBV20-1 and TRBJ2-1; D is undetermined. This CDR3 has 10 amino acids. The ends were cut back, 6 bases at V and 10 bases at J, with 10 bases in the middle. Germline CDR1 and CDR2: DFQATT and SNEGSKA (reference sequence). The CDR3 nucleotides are TGCAGTGCCCCGAAGCGAGAGCAGTTCTTC. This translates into CSAPKREQFF.

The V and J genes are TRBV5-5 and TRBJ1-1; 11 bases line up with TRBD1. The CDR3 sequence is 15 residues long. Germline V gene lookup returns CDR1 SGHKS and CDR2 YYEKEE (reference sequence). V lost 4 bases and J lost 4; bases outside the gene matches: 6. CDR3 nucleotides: TGTGCCAGCAGCAGAACCGGGACAGGGGGCACTGAAGCTTTCTTT. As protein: CASSRTGTGGTEAFF.

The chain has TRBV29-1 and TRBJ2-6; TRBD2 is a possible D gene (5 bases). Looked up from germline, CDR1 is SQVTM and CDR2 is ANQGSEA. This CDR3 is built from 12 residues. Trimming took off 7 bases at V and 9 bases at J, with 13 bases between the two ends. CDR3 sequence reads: CSASGGGNVLTF. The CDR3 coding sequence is TGCAGCGCCTCAGGAGGTGGCAACGTCCTGACTTTC.

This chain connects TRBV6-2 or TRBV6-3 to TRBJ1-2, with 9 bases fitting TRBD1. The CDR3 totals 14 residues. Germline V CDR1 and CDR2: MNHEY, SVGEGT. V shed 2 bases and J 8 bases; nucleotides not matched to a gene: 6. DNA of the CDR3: TGTGCCAGCAGTTACCCTTCGGGACAGGGAGGCTACACCTTC. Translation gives CASSYPSGQGGYTF.

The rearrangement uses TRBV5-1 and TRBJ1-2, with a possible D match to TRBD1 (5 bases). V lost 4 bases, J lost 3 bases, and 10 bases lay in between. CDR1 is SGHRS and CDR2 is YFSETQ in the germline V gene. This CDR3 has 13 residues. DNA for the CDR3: TGCGCCAGCAGCACCTTACAGGACTATGGCTACACCTTC. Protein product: CASSTLQDYGYTF.